Described below is a single T cell receptor beta chain sequence and its context. What it recognizes is unknown. The data derive from a study of T cell repertoires in cytomegalovirus infection. Study at large: Carrying CMV and the relevant HLA type showed in public TCR beta signatures.

In germline, CDR1 is SEHNR, CDR2 FQNEAQ (reference sequence). This CDR3 comprises 16 residues. The V gene end was trimmed by 5 bases and the J gene end by 9 bases; junction bases not matched to a gene: 12. TCRdb reprocessed the reads via MiXCR and lists one record per CDR3 protein. The table lists more than 400,000 distinct CDR3 sequences, 26% of them singletons, with approximately 13% in the top ten. Points from the study as a whole: HLA-C-restricted CMV-specific TCR beta clonotypes were dominant in the ex vivo response. Cumulative public TCR beta family frequency identified CMV carriers with the relevant HLA.

Sequenced material: PBMCs. This receptor was identified in a human donor in good health (CMV status not recorded). Some clones in this sample may be carry-over from other donors' samples. The chain employs TRBV7-9 and TRBJ2-1; 11 bases map to TRBD2. The DNA for the CDR3 is TGTGCCAGCAGCCCCTATAGCGGGAGGGCCGAAACTGAGCAGTTCTTC. Protein: CASSPYSGRAETEQFF. The variable domain in full, completed from reference TRBV7-9 and TRBJ2-1, reads DTGVSQNPRHKITKRGQNVTFRCDPISEHNRLYWYRQTLGQGPEFLTYFQNEAQLEKSRLLSDRFSAERPKGSFSTLEIQRTEQGDSAMYLCASSPYSGRAETEQFFGPGTRLTVL.